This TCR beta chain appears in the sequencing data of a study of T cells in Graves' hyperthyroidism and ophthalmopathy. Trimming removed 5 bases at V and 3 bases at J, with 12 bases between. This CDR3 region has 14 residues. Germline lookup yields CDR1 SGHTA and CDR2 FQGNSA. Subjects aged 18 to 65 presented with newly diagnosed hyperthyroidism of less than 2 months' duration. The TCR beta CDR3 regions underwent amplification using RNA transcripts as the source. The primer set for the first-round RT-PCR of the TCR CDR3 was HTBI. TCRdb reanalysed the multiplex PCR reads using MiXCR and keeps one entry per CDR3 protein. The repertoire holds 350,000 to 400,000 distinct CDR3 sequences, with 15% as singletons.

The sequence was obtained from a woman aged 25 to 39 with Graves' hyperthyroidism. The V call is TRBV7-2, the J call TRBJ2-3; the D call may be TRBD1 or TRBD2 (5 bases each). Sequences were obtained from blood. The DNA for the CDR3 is TGTGCCAGCAGCCCCGGGGCCAAAACAGATACGCAGTATTTT. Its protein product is CASSPGAKTDTQYF.